This entry is about one TCR beta chain. Germline V gene sequence: CDR1 MNHEY, CDR2 SVGAGI. Trimming removed 6 bases from V and 1 base from J, with 14 bases in between. This CDR3 contains 15 residues. This record belongs to a study of control samples from healthy donors and cancer patients. Clones were sequenced by immunoSEQ multiplex PCR, and TCRdb holds only the in-frame ones, with some missing. The table lists around 140,000 clones, around 92% of them singletons. The chain has TRBV6-5 and TRBJ2-3; tentatively, D is TRBD1 or TRBD2 (7 bases each). Sequencing input: blood. The receptor's source is a woman aged 45 to 65 in good health. The CDR3 bases are TGTGCCAGCAGCCGGGGGGACAGCCGCACAGATACGCAGTATTTT. Translation: CASSRGDSRTDTQYF.